This T cell receptor beta chain originates from a study of blood T cell repertoires in COVID-19. In the study overall: COVID-19 samples, acute and convalescent, were from the United States, Italy and Spain. Sources were T cells, B-cell-depleted T cells, or PBMCs; the material itself was cDNA or gDNA.

This clone was counted once. Per the original methods: Amplification of reference gene primers was used by the study to estimate nucleated cell counts. Sequencing was performed with immunoSEQ multiplex PCR; in TCRdb, only in-frame clones are kept and a portion is missing. V, J and clone size derive from that table, while D and trimming were established from the DNA sequence. Found here are roughly 300,000 clones, roughly 90% of them singletons; the top ten hold 9.4%. The CDR3 is 14 residues long. Unmatched junction bases numbered 8, after V lost 10 bases and J lost 8 bases. Germline-derived CDR1 and CDR2 are ENHRY and SYGVKD.

Sample: peripheral blood. V usage is TRBV10-3 and J usage is TRBJ2-1; TRBD2 aligns across 13 bases. The clonotype originates from a man younger than 30 with active or convalescent COVID-19. The CDR3 DNA follows: TGTGCCACGACGACTAGCGGGGGGCCAGATGAGCAGTTCTTC. This codes for CATTTSGGPDEQFF.